Listed below are T cell receptor beta chains from one sample, sequenced in a study of blood T cell repertoires in COVID-19. TCRdb keeps only in-frame clones here, not all; method: immunoSEQ multiplex PCR. The sample contains 300,000 to 400,000 clones, roughly 90% of which appear only once. Sequenced material: PBMCs or T cells enriched from blood (not recorded which). The receptors originated from a woman aged 25-40 years with acute COVID-19. Both conserved end residues are part of each CDR3. Fields, in order: D gene, J gene, clone size, V gene, CDR3 protein, CDR3 DNA. D genes are given only for firm matches. A row's size may be missing; if present it is once, few, many or a size class.

TRBD2	TRBJ2-3	-	TRBV29-1	CSVAPSGLSTDTQYF	TGCAGCGTTGCCCCTAGCGGGCTGAGCACAGATACGCAGTATTTT
-	TRBJ2-3	-	TRBV7-2	CASSLMSSTDTQYF	TGTGCCAGCAGCTTAATGAGTTCCACAGATACGCAGTATTTT
TRBD2	TRBJ2-2	-	TRBV14	CASSDLAGALSNTGELFF	TGTGCCAGCAGCGACCTAGCGGGGGCCCTGTCGAACACCGGGGAGCTGTTTTTT
TRBD1	TRBJ1-1	-	TRBV6-1	CASSEFGTANTEAFF	TGTGCCAGCAGTGAATTTGGGACAGCAAACACTGAAGCTTTCTTT
-	TRBJ1-2	-	TRBV19	CASSTPPDRNYGYTF	TGTGCCAGTAGTACCCCCCCGGACAGAAACTATGGCTACACCTTC
-	TRBJ1-5	few	TRBV18	CASSPSLSNQPQHF	TGTGCCAGCTCACCTTCTCTTAGCAATCAGCCCCAGCATTTT
-	TRBJ1-1	-	TRBV28	CASSQTVSEAFF	TGTGCCAGCAGTCAGACAGTTTCTGAAGCTTTCTTT
TRBD1	TRBJ1-3	-	TRBV9	CASSAVGQVPGNTIYF	TGTGCCAGCAGCGCCGTAGGACAGGTCCCTGGAAACACCATATATTTT
TRBD2	TRBJ2-7	once	TRBV4-3	CASSQELLAGYYEQYF	TGCGCCAGCAGCCAAGAATTACTAGCGGGGTACTACGAGCAGTACTTC
TRBD1	TRBJ1-1	few	TRBV4-2	CASSPGTANTEAFF	TGTGCCAGCAGCCCCGGGACAGCGAACACTGAAGCTTTCTTT
-	TRBJ1-3	-	TRBV12-3/TRBV12-4	CASSFGRWDTIYF	TGTGCCAGCAGTTTTGGCAGGTGGGACACCATATATTTT
-	TRBJ2-5	-	TRBV19	CASSTGTTFQETQYF	TGTGCCAGTAGTACCGGGACAACCTTCCAAGAGACCCAGTACTTC
TRBD1	TRBJ2-2	-	TRBV24-1	CATRQTGGYTGELFF	TGTGCCACCAGACAGACAGGGGGGTACACCGGGGAGCTGTTTTTT
-	TRBJ1-1	-	TRBV6-6	CASSYPGAEAFF	TGTGCCAGCAGTTACCCCGGGGCTGAAGCTTTCTTT
TRBD1	TRBJ1-5	-	TRBV19	CASTTQGAVGQPQHF	TGTGCCAGTACCACGCAGGGGGCTGTAGGCCAGCCCCAGCATTTT
-	TRBJ2-7	few	TRBV18	CASSPPRQGPYEQYF	TGTGCCAGCTCACCACCCAGGCAGGGCCCCTACGAGCAGTACTTC
-	TRBJ1-4	-	TRBV4-1	CASSQDTRGDEKLFF	TGCGCCAGCAGCCAAGATACACGAGGCGATGAAAAACTGTTTTTT
TRBD1	TRBJ1-3	-	TRBV29-1	CSVVSPGTAQLSGNTIYF	TGCAGCGTTGTCAGTCCCGGGACAGCTCAACTCTCTGGAAACACCATATATTTT
-	TRBJ2-1	-	TRBV9	CASSVVPHNRINSSYNEQFF	TGTGCCAGCAGCGTAGTTCCCCATAACAGGATTAACAGCTCCTACAATGAGCAGTTCTTC